This record covers a single T cell receptor (beta chain). Trimming pared 10 bases from V and 5 bases from J, leaving 11 bases between. CDR3 size: 11 residues. CDR1 ENHRY and CDR2 SYGVKD come from the germline V gene. This entry is derived from a study of blood T cell repertoires in COVID-19. Study-level background: In each case, the material was cDNA or gDNA derived from T cells, B-cell-depleted T cells, or PBMCs.

In the authors' methods: Amplification from reference gene primers served as the basis for estimated nucleated cell counts. Libraries were prepared by immunoSEQ multiplex PCR; TCRdb keeps only in-frame clonotypes and omits some of them. That table gives V, J and clone size, and the DNA gave D and trimming. The sample has approximately 68,000 clones, about 89% seen once. The chain has TRBV10-3 and TRBJ2-5; D uncertain. Sequences were obtained from peripheral blood. The receptor was derived from a woman aged 55-75 years with acute or convalescent COVID-19. In DNA form, the CDR3 reads TGTGCCACGTCGCCGGAGGAGACCCAGTACTTC. Its translation: CATSPEETQYF.